The present entry profiles one T cell receptor beta chain with its context. This entry comes from a study of blood T cell repertoires in COVID-19. Overall study: Samples taken during acute and convalescent COVID-19 were collected in the United States, Italy and Spain. Sample material is recorded as cDNA or gDNA derived from T cells, B-cell-depleted T cells, or PBMCs.

Sequenced by immunoSEQ multiplex PCR; TCRdb stores in-frame clones only, minus some. Of approximately 94,000 clones in the sample, around 80% were seen once. V lost 2 bases to trimming and J lost 0 bases; unmatched junction nucleotides: 11. The CDR3 is made up of 19 amino acids. In germline, CDR1 is MGHRA, CDR2 YSYEKL. The TCR comes from a man aged 60 to 75 with acute or convalescent COVID-19. The rearrangement uses TRBV4-1 and TRBJ2-3, with 10 bases that match TRBD2. The sample taken for sequencing was peripheral blood. This CDR3 reads CASSQISGGEIASTDTQYF. In DNA, the CDR3 is TGCGCCAGCAGCCAAATAAGCGGGGGGGAAATTGCTAGCACAGATACGCAGTATTTT.